One and the same sample provided the 17 T cell receptor beta chains below, sequenced in a study of PD-L1 blockade in urothelial cancer. TCRdb's table, derived via immunoSEQ multiplex PCR, lists solely in-frame clones and lacks some. The table includes 70,000 or so clones, around 80% detected once. Specimen: PBMCs, collected around atezolizumab (anti-PD-L1) treatment. These receptor sequences come from an older man with urothelial cancer.

This chain uses TRBV11-2 with TRBJ1-4, with unresolved D. Trimming shortened V by 5 bases and J by 2 bases, and 15 bases separated the two germline ends. The CDR3 is made up of 16 amino acids. Germline assignment: CDR1 SGHAT and CDR2 FQNNGV. The CDR3 loop reads CASSTTYGGTNEKLFF. Written as DNA, the CDR3 is TGTGCCAGCAGCACCACGTACGGAGGGACTAATGAAAAACTGTTTTTT.

The CDR3 region is CASRGQGAVYEQFF. For the CDR3, the DNA is TGTGCCAGTAGGGGACAGGGGGCCGTGTATGAGCAGTTCTTC. V usage is TRBV19 and J usage is TRBJ2-1, with TRBD1 matching over 12 bases. This CDR3 has 14 amino acids. Germline CDR1 LNHDA, CDR2 SQIVND (reference sequence). Trimming took 6 bases from V and 8 from J; bases not matched to a gene: 5.

Only one count was recorded for this clone. J is TRBJ2-7 and V is TRBV30, with TRBD1 matching 9 bases. With 5 bases clipped from V and 5 bases from J, the junction kept 10 bases outside the gene matches. Per the germline V gene, CDR1 is GTSNPN and CDR2 is SVGIG (reference sequence). This CDR3 comprises 14 residues. The CDR3 coding sequence is TGTGCCTGGGACCTTGACAGGGGGAGGAACGAGCAGTACTTC. Protein sequence: CAWDLDRGRNEQYF.

The chain couples TRBV11-2 to TRBJ2-3; TRBD1 agrees at 7 bases. From germline, CDR1 is SGHAT and CDR2 FQNNGV. V shed 4 bases, J shed 3 bases, and the junction held 4 bases outside the gene matches. This CDR3 is 14 amino acids long. DNA for the CDR3: TGTGCCAGCAGCTCCACGACAGGGACAGATACGCAGTATTTT. Amino acid sequence: CASSSTTGTDTQYF.

This chain connects TRBV5-1 to TRBJ2-7, with D tentatively TRBD2 (6 bases). There are 13 residues in the CDR3. V shed 1 base and J shed 4 bases, with 9 bases lying between them. Germline-derived CDR1 and CDR2 are SGHRS and YFSETQ. The CDR3 here is CASSLSGAYEQYF. The CDR3 nucleotides are TGCGCCAGCAGCTTGTCGGGAGCGTACGAGCAGTACTTC.

This clone was found a few times. This rearrangement joins TRBV6-6 to TRBJ1-3; tentatively, D is TRBD1 (5 bases). In germline, CDR1 is MNHNY, CDR2 SVGAGI (reference sequence). Trimming left V 2 bases short and J 0 bases short, with 11 bases between. The CDR3 contains 16 residues. CDR3 in amino acids: CASSYKVGASGNTIYF. CDR3 nucleotide sequence: TGTGCCAGCAGTTACAAGGTTGGGGCCTCTGGAAACACCATATATTTT.

This clone was detected a few times. This chain connects TRBV6-4 to TRBJ2-2, with D unresolved. From germline, CDR1 is MRHNA and CDR2 SNTAGT. CDR3 size: 15 residues. The ends were cut back, 0 bases at V and 2 bases at J, with 7 bases in the middle. The CDR3 spells CASSDSSRNTGELFF. CDR3 DNA: TGTGCCAGCAGTGACTCGTCCAGAAACACCGGGGAGCTGTTTTTT.

This chain joins TRBV11-2 and TRBJ2-3; 7 bases are shared with TRBD2. The CDR3 consists of 18 residues. Germline trimming cut 5 bases from V and 2 bases from J; bases unmatched to any gene: 16. Germline V lookup: CDR1 SGHAT, CDR2 FQNNGV. CDR3 protein: CASSPLGGGGPITDTQYF. DNA of the CDR3: TGTGCCAGCAGCCCCCTCGGCGGGGGAGGGCCGATCACAGATACGCAGTATTTT.

The chain has TRBV28 and TRBJ2-7; weak D call: TRBD1 (6 bases). The V gene lost 8 bases and the J gene lost 0 bases, with 11 bases spanning the gap. Germline CDR1 MDHEN, CDR2 SYDVKM. This CDR3 comprises 13 residues. CDR3 amino acids: CASWGQSSYEQYF. CDR3 in DNA: TGTGCCAGCTGGGGGCAGAGCTCCTACGAGCAGTACTTC.

The chain couples TRBV5-1 to TRBJ2-7; D may be TRBD2 (5 bases). CDR1 and CDR2 from the germline V gene are SGHRS and YFSETQ. Trimming pared 2 bases from V and 7 bases from J, leaving 13 bases between. The CDR3 is 13 residues long. The CDR3 sequence: CASSFSTTGEQYF. The CDR3 DNA follows: TGCGCCAGCAGCTTTTCTACTACGGGAGAGCAGTACTTC. Full variable domain (missing parts from reference TRBV5-1 and TRBJ2-7): KAGVTQTPRYLIKTRGQQVTLSCSPISGHRSVSWYQQTPGQGLQFLFEYFSETQRNKGNFPGRFSGRQFSNSRSEMNVSTLELGDSALYLCASSFSTTGEQYFGPGTRLTVT.

The rearrangement joins TRBV21-1 to TRBJ2-7; TRBD2, as called in the table, went unchecked against the DNA. TRBV21-1 represents a pseudogene. The CDR3 runs 16 residues. DNA of the CDR3: TGTGCCAGCAGCGGTCTCGGAGGGCTATTTTCCTACGAGCAGTACTTC. It translates to CASSGLGGLFSYEQYF.

There are a few counts of this clone. The chain carries TRBV18 and TRBJ1-1; D perhaps matches TRBD1 (5 bases). Germline assignment: CDR1 KGHSH and CDR2 LQKENI. The CDR3 loop spans 15 amino acids. V lost 0 bases and J lost 1, with 9 bases in between. The CDR3 loop is CASSPPTGQNTEAFF. CDR3 nucleotides: TGTGCCAGCTCACCACCAACTGGACAGAACACTGAAGCTTTCTTT.

The chain is built from TRBV28 and TRBJ1-2, with a weak D call TRBD1 (5 bases). Per the germline V gene, CDR1 is MDHEN and CDR2 is SYDVKM. CDR3 length: 14 amino acids. The V end was cut by 1 base, the J end by 8 bases, with 14 bases between. The CDR3 region is CASSLSPGMNGYTF. The CDR3 DNA reads TGTGCCAGCAGTTTATCCCCAGGGATGAACGGCTACACCTTC.

The chain couples TRBV6-6 to TRBJ2-5; TRBD1 is a possible D gene (6 bases). CDR3 length: 16 amino acids. CDR1 is MNHNY, CDR2 SVGAGI, per germline (reference sequence). The ends were cut back, 6 bases at V and 0 bases at J, with 17 bases in the middle. This CDR3 reads CASRTGQIRNQETQYF. The CDR3 coding sequence is TGTGCCAGCAGGACCGGACAGATAAGAAACCAAGAGACCCAGTACTTC.

This clone turned up a few times. The rearrangement joins TRBV7-3 to TRBJ2-2, with 9 bases fitting TRBD2. CDR3 length equals 18 residues. CDR1 SGHTA and CDR2 FQGTGA come from the germline V gene. V lost 5 bases, J lost 1 base, and 11 bases stayed unmatched. As DNA, the CDR3 is TGTGCCAGCAGCCCTACTGGCGGGAGGGCCCGGAACACCGGGGAGCTGTTTTTT. Protein product: CASSPTGGRARNTGELFF.

The V gene is TRBV18, the J gene TRBJ2-2; TRBD2 might be the D (5 bases). CDR1 KGHSH and CDR2 LQKENI come from the germline V gene. Trimming cost V 4 bases and J 0 bases, with 6 bases left between them. This CDR3 contains 14 residues. The CDR3 is CASSQDSNTGELFF. The DNA for the CDR3 is TGTGCCAGCTCACAGGACTCGAACACCGGGGAGCTGTTTTTT.

This rearrangement joins TRBV27 to TRBJ1-4; TRBD1 matches 8 bases. In germline, CDR1 is MNHEY, CDR2 SMNVEV (reference sequence). Trimming at V came to 5 bases and at J to 5 bases, leaving 10 bases not matched to a gene. The CDR3 has 16 amino acids. The CDR3 sequence is CASSPGTGALNEKLFF. The DNA for the CDR3 is TGTGCCAGCAGTCCAGGGACAGGCGCACTCAATGAAAAACTGTTTTTT.